A selection of T cell receptor beta chains follows, all from one sample in a study of T cell responses to AZD1222 COVID-19 vaccine. The protocol was immunoSEQ multiplex PCR, while the TCRdb copy is restricted to in-frame clones and leaves out a portion. The sample holds 100,000 to 150,000 clones; around 90% are singletons and the top ten take 3.5% to 4.5%. This sample comprised peripheral blood, obtained 28 days after the second dose of the MenACWY control vaccine. These receptors all stem from an adult who received the MenACWY meningococcal vaccine as a control. Both conserved end residues are part of each CDR3. The D gene is left open where the match is weak. Clone size is given for some rows only: seen once, a few or many times, or a class if the clone is expanded.

DNA: TGTGCCAGCAGCTCGCCGAGGAGTAGGGGAAACACCATATATTTT
CDR3: CASSSPRSRGNTIYF
size: NA
V: TRBV6-5
D: NA
J: TRBJ1-3

DNA: TGTGCCAGCAGTAGAGACCGGGGGGAAGAGACCCAGTACTTC
CDR3: CASSRDRGEETQYF
size: NA
V: TRBV28
D: TRBD2
J: TRBJ2-5

DNA: TGTGCCAGCAGTTTGGTCAGGGGGCCTGGAAACACCATATATTTT
CDR3: CASSLVRGPGNTIYF
size: NA
V: TRBV28
D: TRBD1
J: TRBJ1-3

DNA: TGTGTCAGGTCGGTAGAGACCCAGTACTTC
CDR3: CVRSVETQYF
size: NA
V: TRBV7-5
D: NA
J: TRBJ2-5

DNA: TGTGCCAGCAGCCGCCCATTTGTGGACGGTGGCTACACCTTC
CDR3: CASSRPFVDGGYTF
size: NA
V: TRBV5-4
D: NA
J: TRBJ1-2

DNA: TGCGCCAGCAGCCAAGCCGAACAAGCCTCTGGAAACACCATATATTTT
CDR3: CASSQAEQASGNTIYF
size: NA
V: TRBV4-1
D: NA
J: TRBJ1-3

DNA: TGCGCCAGCAGCCAAGAGGTTTACTCCTACGAGCAGTACTTC
CDR3: CASSQEVYSYEQYF
size: few
V: TRBV4-1
D: NA
J: TRBJ2-7

DNA: TGTGCCAGCAGTTTGGGGCCAGACGGCAAGTTCTTC
CDR3: CASSLGPDGKFF
size: NA
V: TRBV12-3/TRBV12-4
D: NA
J: TRBJ2-1

DNA: TGTGCCAGCTCACCCACGCAAGAGACCCAGTACTTC
CDR3: CASSPTQETQYF
size: NA
V: TRBV18
D: NA
J: TRBJ2-5

DNA: TGTGCCAGCAGCGAACTAGCGGGGAAAGAGACCCAGTACTTC
CDR3: CASSELAGKETQYF
size: NA
V: TRBV25-1
D: TRBD2
J: TRBJ2-5

DNA: TGTGCGACATGGGGGACGGCTGAAGCTTTCTTT
CDR3: CATWGTAEAFF
size: NA
V: TRBV28
D: NA
J: TRBJ1-1

DNA: TGCGCCAGCAGCCCAGGACTAGCGGAGGTTGGAACACCCGGGGAGCTGTTTTTT
CDR3: CASSPGLAEVGTPGELFF
size: NA
V: TRBV4-1
D: TRBD2
J: TRBJ2-2

DNA: TGTGCCAGCAGTGACGATCATTTTCGGACCGGGGAGCTGTTTTTT
CDR3: CASSDDHFRTGELFF
size: NA
V: TRBV6-4
D: NA
J: TRBJ2-2

DNA: TGTGCCAGCAGTAGGGGCGGGTTTGGCTACACCTTC
CDR3: CASSRGGFGYTF
size: NA
V: TRBV7-9
D: NA
J: TRBJ1-2

DNA: TGTGCCAGCAGCCAAGTTTTGCAGACTGAGCAGTACTTC
CDR3: CASSQVLQTEQYF
size: NA
V: TRBV4-2
D: NA
J: TRBJ2-7

DNA: TGTGCCAGCAGTTACAACGCAGGGTCCAATGAGCAGTTCTTC
CDR3: CASSYNAGSNEQFF
size: once
V: TRBV6-5
D: NA
J: TRBJ2-1

DNA: TGTGCCAGCAGTCCAAGTACAGGGAGAGATACGCAGTATTTT
CDR3: CASSPSTGRDTQYF
size: NA
V: TRBV28
D: NA
J: TRBJ2-3

DNA: TGTGCCAGCAGCCCAGGGACTAGCGGGGGGGCCGGGGAGCTGTTTTTT
CDR3: CASSPGTSGGAGELFF
size: NA
V: TRBV3-1/TRBV3-2
D: TRBD2
J: TRBJ2-2

DNA: TGTGCCAGCAGTCGGGACAGGAACTCTGGGGCCAACGTCCTGACTTTC
CDR3: CASSRDRNSGANVLTF
size: NA
V: TRBV6-2/TRBV6-3
D: TRBD1
J: TRBJ2-6

DNA: TGTGCCAGCAGTTCCCCTGGGGGGGGCTCCTACGAGCAGTACTTC
CDR3: CASSSPGGGSYEQYF
size: NA
V: TRBV28
D: TRBD2
J: TRBJ2-7

DNA: TGTGCCATCAATGAGGGGGGCATGAACACTGAAGCTTTCTTT
CDR3: CAINEGGMNTEAFF
size: NA
V: TRBV10-3
D: NA
J: TRBJ1-1

DNA: TGTGCCAGCAGCTCACCGGGACAGGGAAATGAAAAACTGTTTTTT
CDR3: CASSSPGQGNEKLFF
size: few
V: TRBV7-9
D: TRBD1
J: TRBJ1-4

DNA: TGTGCCAGCAGTGAACCCGGGGAATGGACTGAAGCTTTCTTT
CDR3: CASSEPGEWTEAFF
size: few
V: TRBV6-1
D: NA
J: TRBJ1-1

DNA: TGTGCCAGCAGCCCCCGGCCCGACAGGAGGTCCTATAATTCACCCCTCCACTTT
CDR3: CASSPRPDRRSYNSPLHF
size: NA
V: TRBV5-4
D: NA
J: TRBJ1-6

DNA: TGTGCCAGCAGCGGGACAGGGGCCGTTACTGGCTACACCTTC
CDR3: CASSGTGAVTGYTF
size: NA
V: TRBV2
D: TRBD1
J: TRBJ1-2

DNA: TGTGCCAGCAGCTTAATCCCACTAGCGGGGACCACCGGGGAGCTGTTTTTT
CDR3: CASSLIPLAGTTGELFF
size: NA
V: TRBV11-2
D: TRBD2
J: TRBJ2-2

DNA: TGTGCCAGCAGTTTAAGCAGGGGTAGCACAGATACGCAGTATTTT
CDR3: CASSLSRGSTDTQYF
size: NA
V: TRBV28
D: NA
J: TRBJ2-3

DNA: TGTGCCAGCAGCTTAGATAGCGGGAGAAACGGGGAGCTGTTTTTT
CDR3: CASSLDSGRNGELFF
size: few
V: TRBV11-3
D: TRBD2
J: TRBJ2-2

DNA: TGTGCCAGTAGTATGGGGGTAGGGTCCTACAATGAGCAGTTCTTC
CDR3: CASSMGVGSYNEQFF
size: NA
V: TRBV19
D: NA
J: TRBJ2-1

DNA: TGTGCCAGCAGTCCGCCCGGTCGAGGGAGTCAGCCCCAGCATTTT
CDR3: CASSPPGRGSQPQHF
size: once
V: TRBV28
D: NA
J: TRBJ1-5

DNA: TGCGCCAGCAGCCAAGACGGTTTGACGACAAACACTGAAGCTTTCTTT
CDR3: CASSQDGLTTNTEAFF
size: NA
V: TRBV4-1
D: NA
J: TRBJ1-1

DNA: TGTGCCAGCAGCGGGACAGGATCCCCACCCCTCCACTTT
CDR3: CASSGTGSPPLHF
size: few
V: TRBV12-3/TRBV12-4
D: TRBD1
J: TRBJ1-6

DNA: TGTGCCAGCAGCCAAGTTGTCCCGATGCGGGGGTCTGGAAACACCATATATTTT
CDR3: CASSQVVPMRGSGNTIYF
size: once
V: TRBV3-1/TRBV3-2
D: NA
J: TRBJ1-3

DNA: TGTGCCAGCAGCTTTATCGGGGGTCCCTACGAGCAGTACTTC
CDR3: CASSFIGGPYEQYF
size: NA
V: TRBV7-9
D: NA
J: TRBJ2-7

DNA: TGTGCCAGCAACTGGTTGTCTGGGGTTGCAGATACGCAGTATTTT
CDR3: CASNWLSGVADTQYF
size: NA
V: TRBV27
D: NA
J: TRBJ2-3

DNA: TGTGCCAGCAGCTTAGATCTGTGGGACAGGGACACCGGGGAGCTGTTTTTT
CDR3: CASSLDLWDRDTGELFF
size: many
V: TRBV11-2
D: TRBD1
J: TRBJ2-2

DNA: TGTGCCAGCAGCCAAGGCTTCGGGACCGCGGGGGAAAGTGGGGCCAACGTCCTGACTTTC
CDR3: CASSQGFGTAGESGANVLTF
size: NA
V: TRBV4-2
D: TRBD2
J: TRBJ2-6

DNA: TGTGCCAGCCACGGGACCTATAATTCACCCCTCCACTTT
CDR3: CASHGTYNSPLHF
size: NA
V: TRBV2
D: NA
J: TRBJ1-6

DNA: TGTGCCAGTACCGAACAGGGTGCCAGGTATCAGCCCCAGCATTTT
CDR3: CASTEQGARYQPQHF
size: NA
V: TRBV19
D: NA
J: TRBJ1-5

DNA: TGTGCCAGCAGCACCCGACAGGAAGAGACCCAGTACTTC
CDR3: CASSTRQEETQYF
size: NA
V: TRBV7-2
D: NA
J: TRBJ2-5

DNA: TGTGCCAGCAGCAAACTAGAGACCCAGTACTTC
CDR3: CASSKLETQYF
size: NA
V: TRBV12-3/TRBV12-4
D: NA
J: TRBJ2-5

DNA: TGTGCCAGCAGCGCAGGAGGCTATGGCTACACCTTC
CDR3: CASSAGGYGYTF
size: NA
V: TRBV9
D: NA
J: TRBJ1-2

DNA: TGTGCCAGCAGTTATTGGGCGTACAATGAGCAGTTCTTC
CDR3: CASSYWAYNEQFF
size: NA
V: TRBV6-5
D: NA
J: TRBJ2-1

DNA: TGTGCCAGCAGTTATCAGAACTCTGGGGCCAACGTCCTGACTTTC
CDR3: CASSYQNSGANVLTF
size: NA
V: TRBV28
D: NA
J: TRBJ2-6

DNA: TGTGCCAGCAGTGAAGGCAGGGACACTGAAGCTTTCTTT
CDR3: CASSEGRDTEAFF
size: NA
V: TRBV6-4
D: NA
J: TRBJ1-1

DNA: TGTGCCAGCTCACCCGGATCGCGGTACGAGCAGTACTTC
CDR3: CASSPGSRYEQYF
size: NA
V: TRBV18
D: NA
J: TRBJ2-7

DNA: TGTGCCAGCAGCTTAGTACAGGGGGCAGGGGGCTACACCTTC
CDR3: CASSLVQGAGGYTF
size: NA
V: TRBV7-2
D: TRBD1
J: TRBJ1-2

DNA: TGTGCCAGCAGCAAACAGATCGGGAGGCCCCAGCCCCAGCATTTT
CDR3: CASSKQIGRPQPQHF
size: NA
V: TRBV21-1
D: NA
J: TRBJ1-5

DNA: TGTGCCAGCAGTTCCGGACAGCCCTCTGGAAACACCATATATTTT
CDR3: CASSSGQPSGNTIYF
size: once
V: TRBV7-8
D: NA
J: TRBJ1-3

DNA: TGTGCCCGCTCCTTGGGGCGTCTAGCCGCGAACACCGGGGAGCTGTTTTTT
CDR3: CARSLGRLAANTGELFF
size: NA
V: TRBV21-1
D: NA
J: TRBJ2-2

DNA: TGTGCCAGCAGCTTAAGATCGACTAGCGGGATGAACGCTGAGCAGTTCTTC
CDR3: CASSLRSTSGMNAEQFF
size: NA
V: TRBV9
D: TRBD2
J: TRBJ2-1

DNA: TGTGCCAGCAGCAAGGGGGTAAGCAATCAGCCCCAGCATTTT
CDR3: CASSKGVSNQPQHF
size: NA
V: TRBV6-5
D: NA
J: TRBJ1-5

DNA: TGTGCCAGCAGATTAGCGGGGGGGCCCTACAATGAGCAGTTCTTC
CDR3: CASRLAGGPYNEQFF
size: NA
V: TRBV6-4
D: TRBD2
J: TRBJ2-1